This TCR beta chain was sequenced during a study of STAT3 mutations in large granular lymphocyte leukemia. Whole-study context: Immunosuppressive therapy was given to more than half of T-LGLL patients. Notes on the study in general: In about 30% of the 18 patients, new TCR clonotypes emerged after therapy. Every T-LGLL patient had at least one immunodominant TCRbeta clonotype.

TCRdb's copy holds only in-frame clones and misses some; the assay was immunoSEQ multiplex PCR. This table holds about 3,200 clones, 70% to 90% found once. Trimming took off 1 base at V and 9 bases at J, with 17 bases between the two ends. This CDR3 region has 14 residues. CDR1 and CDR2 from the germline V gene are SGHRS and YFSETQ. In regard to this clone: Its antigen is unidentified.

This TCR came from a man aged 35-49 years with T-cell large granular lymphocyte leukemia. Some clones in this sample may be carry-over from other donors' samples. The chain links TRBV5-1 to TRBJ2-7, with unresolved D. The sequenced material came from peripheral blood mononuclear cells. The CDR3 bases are TGCGCCAGCAGCTTGTCGAGCCAGAACCGGCGGCAGTACTTC. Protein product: CASSLSSQNRRQYF.